The clone carrying this T cell receptor beta chain was counted a single time. In the study's own analysis: Scientists estimated how many nucleated cells there were by amplifying reference gene primers. This table comes from immunoSEQ multiplex PCR, and its TCRdb copy is limited to in-frame clones, with some not included. V, J and clone size derive from that table, while D and trimming were established from the DNA sequence. The data contain about 150,000 clones, about 85% of them singletons. The data belong to a study of blood T cell repertoires in COVID-19. At the level of the study: Sites across the United States, Italy and Spain contributed samples from acute and convalescent COVID-19. PBMCs, B-cell-depleted T cells, or T cells were the source of the cDNA or gDNA that made up the material.

Seattle patients were enrolled during active infection and followed longitudinally. The clonotype was recovered from a man in his 60s with COVID-19, enrolled during active disease. The sample comprised peripheral blood.

The CDR3 bases are TGTGCCAGCAGAGGCAGGGGGCCGGACACTGAAGCTTTCTTT. This translates into CASRGRGPDTEAFF. The rearrangement uses TRBV7-2 and TRBJ1-1; 8 bases align to TRBD1. The ends lost 6 bases at V and 3 bases at J; junction bases unmatched: 6. This CDR3 has 14 amino acids. CDR1 and CDR2 from the germline V gene are SGHTA and FQGNSA.